The 32 T cell receptor beta chains in this list originate from one sample, sequenced in a study of beta chain features in type 1 diabetes. Isolated RNA was reverse transcribed in full, so expressed TCRB transcripts were sequenced. The repertoire was sequenced with immunoSEQ multiplex PCR; TCRdb's copy has only in-frame clones and lacks some. This sample has 680,000 or so clones; roughly 16% occur once, and the top ten carry 0.07% to 0.095%. The sequencing input was naive CD4+ T cells from blood. Receptors were obtained from a man in his late teens or twenties in good health.

This clone appeared a few times. The CDR3 spells CSVRVFGAEAFF. The CDR3 DNA reads TGCAGCGTCCGCGTATTCGGTGCTGAAGCTTTCTTT. This rearrangement joins TRBV29-1 to TRBJ1-1; D is uncertain. The germline V and J ends were trimmed by 6 bases and 6 bases, with 14 bases remaining between them. Germline V gene sequence: CDR1 SQVTM, CDR2 ANQGSEA. CDR3 size: 12 residues.

The rearrangement links TRBV7-2 to TRBJ2-7; D remains ambiguous. V lost 8 bases and J 0 bases, leaving 11 bases between the germline ends. Germline CDR1 and CDR2: SGHTA and FQGNSA. The CDR3 sequence is 13 residues long. The CDR3 reads CASGTFYSYEQYF. CDR3 bases: TGTGCCAGCGGAACCTTTTACTCCTACGAGCAGTACTTC. The full variable domain, in which reference TRBV7-2 and TRBJ2-7 provide the parts outside the CDR3, is GAGVSQSPSNKVTEKGKDVELRCDPISGHTALYWYRQSLGQGLEFLIYFQGNSAPDKSGLPSDRFSAERTGGSVSTLTIQRTQQEDSAVYLCASGTFYSYEQYFGPGTRLTVT.

The V and J genes are TRBV28 and TRBJ2-7; D perhaps matches TRBD1 (5 bases). V lost 3 bases, J lost 3 bases, and 9 bases lay in between. The V gene's germline CDR1 is MDHEN and CDR2 SYDVKM. The CDR3 extends over 13 amino acids. The CDR3 is CASSLAGYYEQYF. The DNA for the CDR3 is TGTGCCAGCAGTTTGGCAGGGTACTACGAGCAGTACTTC.

The rearrangement links TRBV7-9 to TRBJ2-5; possible D gene TRBD1, 6 bases. V was clipped by 5 bases and J by 2 bases, with 15 bases between them. Germline assignment: CDR1 SEHNR and CDR2 FQNEAQ (reference sequence). The CDR3 loop spans 15 amino acids. CDR3 residues: CASSEGGAVQETQYF. CDR3 nucleotide sequence: TGTGCCAGCAGCGAAGGGGGAGCGGTACAAGAGACCCAGTACTTC.

V is TRBV2 and J is TRBJ2-1; 7 nucleotides line up with TRBD1. Trimming removed 3 bases from V and 13 bases from J; junction bases left unmatched: 6. Germline CDR1 and CDR2: SNHLY and FYNNEI. CDR3 size: 12 residues. CDR3 in amino acids: CASSDGQVIQFF. Written as DNA, the CDR3 is TGTGCCAGCAGTGACGGACAGGTGATACAGTTCTTC. Using reference TRBV2 and TRBJ2-1 for the parts outside the CDR3, the full variable domain is EPEVTQTPSHQVTQMGQEVILRCVPISNHLYFYWYRQILGQKVEFLVSFYNNEISEKSEIFDDQFSVERPDGSNFTLKIRSTKLEDSAMYFCASSDGQVIQFFGPGTRLTVL.

The chain recombines TRBV25-1 with TRBJ2-3, with 9 nucleotides matching TRBD2. Germline CDR1 is MGHDK and CDR2 is SYGVNS. The V segment lost 8 bases and the J segment 7 bases; nucleotides outside the gene matches: 10. The CDR3 has 14 residues. CDR3 protein: CASSSGGHINTQYF. CDR3 bases: TGTGCCAGCTCGAGCGGGGGGCACATAAATACGCAGTATTTT.

Worth noting for this clone: Within the sample, other DNA sequences also encode this same CDR3. V usage is TRBV5-1 and J usage is TRBJ2-2; TRBD2 might be the D (6 bases). The V gene's germline CDR1 is SGHRS and CDR2 YFSETQ. V lost 0 bases, J lost 6 bases, and 9 bases lay in between. CDR3 size: 14 residues. The CDR3, as DNA: TGCGCCAGCAGCTTGGAAGGAGGGTCCGGGGAGCTGTTTTTT. As protein: CASSLEGGSGELFF.

The chain couples TRBV27 to TRBJ1-1, with D perhaps TRBD1 (5 bases). V lost 6 bases, J lost 2 bases, and 13 bases lay in between. Germline V gives CDR1 MNHEY, CDR2 SMNVEV (reference sequence). The length of the CDR3 is 14 residues. DNA of the CDR3: TGTGCCAGCAGCCTAGACAGATTTAACACTGAAGCTTTCTTT. This sequence encodes CASSLDRFNTEAFF.

This chain links TRBV5-1 with TRBJ2-1; no clear D gene. The CDR3 totals 11 residues. The germline V gene encodes CDR1 SGHRS and CDR2 YFSETQ. V gave up 7 bases and J gave up 7 bases, with 9 bases separating them. The CDR3 nucleotides are TGCGCCAGCCGGGCGCGGAATGAGCAGTTCTTC. Translating it yields CASRARNEQFF.

The chain is built from TRBV5-4 and TRBJ2-5, with D maybe TRBD2 (6 bases). V lost 1 base and J 5 bases, leaving 12 bases between the germline ends. This CDR3 region has 14 residues. In germline, CDR1 is SGHNT, CDR2 YYREEE (reference sequence). For the CDR3, the DNA is TGTGCCAGCAGCTTGCAGACTAGTAGGGAGACCCAGTACTTC. Translated: CASSLQTSRETQYF.

This clone was found many times. The chain couples TRBV28 to TRBJ2-4, with D uncertain. The germline CDR1 and CDR2 sequences are MDHEN and SYDVKM. V gave up 4 bases and J gave up 8 bases, with 9 bases separating them. CDR3 length: 12 residues. CDR3 loop: CASSSFRHIQYF. CDR3 coding DNA: TGTGCCAGCAGTTCCTTCCGGCACATTCAGTACTTC. Filled out from reference TRBV28 and TRBJ2-4, the complete variable domain reads DVKVTQSSRYLVKRTGEKVFLECVQDMDHENMFWYRQDPGLGLRLIYFSYDVKMKEKGDIPEGYSVSREKKERFSLILESASTNQTSMYLCASSSFRHIQYFGAGTRLSVL.

This clone showed up just a few times. Written as DNA, the CDR3 is TGTGCCAGCAGCCGCGTTGCGGGAGCCTACGAGCAGTACTTC. Translation gives CASSRVAGAYEQYF. This chain joins TRBV11-2 and TRBJ2-7, with 7 bases matching TRBD2. CDR3 length: 14 residues. The ends lost 5 bases at V and 2 bases at J; junction bases unmatched: 6. CDR1 is SGHAT, CDR2 FQNNGV, per germline.

This clone was seen more than once but under ten times. V and J are TRBV5-4 and TRBJ1-1; a weak D match, TRBD1 (6 bases). In germline, CDR1 is SGHNT, CDR2 YYREEE (reference sequence). The V end lost 1 base, the J end lost 2 bases, and 12 bases lay between the germline ends. This CDR3 is built from 15 residues. The CDR3 coding sequence is TGTGCCAGCAGCTTGTCTCAACAGGGAAACACTGAAGCTTTCTTT. It encodes CASSLSQQGNTEAFF.

V is TRBV5-4 and J is TRBJ1-2; no clear D. V was clipped by 0 bases and J by 4 bases, with 16 bases between them. Germline CDR1 SGHNT, CDR2 YYREEE (reference sequence). The CDR3 runs to 16 residues. The CDR3 bases are TGTGCCAGCAGCTTGGCCCGAGGCAGTGACCTCTATGGCTACACCTTC. This sequence encodes CASSLARGSDLYGYTF.

The chain links TRBV18 to TRBJ1-2; D is unresolved. Looked up from germline, CDR1 is KGHSH and CDR2 is LQKENI. The CDR3 runs 13 residues. V dropped 0 bases and J dropped 8 bases, with 10 bases sitting between them. The CDR3 loop reads CASSPPSGPGYTF. Written as DNA, the CDR3 is TGTGCCAGCTCACCACCTTCGGGCCCCGGCTACACCTTC. Full variable domain (rest looked up from reference TRBV18 and TRBJ1-2): NAGVMQNPRHLVRRRGQEARLRCSPMKGHSHVYWYRQLPEEGLKFMVYLQKENIIDESGMPKERFSAEFPKEGPSILRIQQVVRGDSAAYFCASSPPSGPGYTFGSGTRLTVV.

V usage is TRBV6-5 and J usage is TRBJ1-5, with D unclear. The CDR3 sequence is 14 residues long. Per the germline V gene, CDR1 is MNHEY and CDR2 is SVGAGI. Trimming removed 4 bases at V and 5 bases at J, with 12 bases between. The CDR3 protein is CASSLGFRDQPQHF. DNA for the CDR3: TGTGCCAGCAGTTTGGGGTTTAGAGATCAGCCCCAGCATTTT.

The rearrangement links TRBV7-2 to TRBJ1-2; 11 bases map to TRBD1. The V gene end was trimmed by 5 bases and the J gene end by 4 bases; junction bases not matched to a gene: 12. The CDR3 has 17 residues. Germline loops: CDR1 SGHTA, CDR2 FQGNSA. CDR3: CASSARGQGAYSYGYTF. The CDR3 region has the DNA TGTGCCAGCAGCGCACGCGGACAGGGGGCTTACAGCTATGGCTACACCTTC.

The V gene is TRBV15, the J gene TRBJ2-5; 7 positions match TRBD2. V shed 3 bases, J shed 5 bases, and the junction held 9 bases outside the gene matches. Germline V gene lookup returns CDR1 LNHNV and CDR2 YYDKDF (reference sequence). The length of the CDR3 is 15 residues. This chain's CDR3 is CATSSRTSSRETQYF. The CDR3 DNA sequence: TGTGCCACCAGCAGCAGGACTAGTTCTAGGGAGACCCAGTACTTC.

This clone has just a few counts. The chain carries TRBV5-4 and TRBJ1-4; D remains unclear. Germline loops: CDR1 SGHNT, CDR2 YYREEE (reference sequence). The CDR3 spans 13 residues. Trimming stripped 7 bases from V and 2 bases from J, with 9 bases between. For the CDR3, the DNA is TGTGCCAGCCAGATCGATACTAATGAAAAACTGTTTTTT. Translating it yields CASQIDTNEKLFF.

This clone has just a few counts. CDR3: CASSPPGITYNEQFF. The CDR3 DNA is TGCGCCAGCAGCCCCCCGGGGATCACCTACAATGAGCAGTTCTTC. The chain recombines TRBV5-1 with TRBJ2-1; D is possibly TRBD2 (5 bases). Germline V CDR1 and CDR2: SGHRS, YFSETQ. Trimming shortened V by 4 bases and J by 2 bases, and 13 bases separated the two germline ends. CDR3 length: 15 amino acids.

The DNA of the CDR3 is TGTGCCAGCTCACTGTTGCTGGGGATAACCTACGAGCAGTACTTC. Translating gives CASSLLLGITYEQYF. V is TRBV18 and J is TRBJ2-7; D remains unclear. The CDR3 totals 15 residues. Germline V lookup: CDR1 KGHSH, CDR2 LQKENI. Trimming cost V 4 bases and J 2 bases, with 15 bases left between them.

J is TRBJ2-7 and V is TRBV4-1; tentative D call: TRBD1 (6 bases). The CDR3 runs 15 residues. The germline CDR1 and CDR2 sequences are MGHRA and YSYEKL. V was pared by 3 bases and J by 3 bases, with 15 bases between. The CDR3: CASSQGSRGFYEQYF. In nucleotides, the CDR3 is TGCGCCAGCAGCCAGGGTTCCAGGGGTTTCTACGAGCAGTACTTC.

A few counts support this clone. The J gene is TRBJ2-1, the V gene TRBV19, with 13 positions matching TRBD2. The CDR3 runs to 16 residues. V lost 3 bases, J lost 8 bases, and 7 bases stayed unmatched. Germline loops: CDR1 LNHDA, CDR2 SQIVND (reference sequence). As DNA, the CDR3 is TGTGCCAGTAGTATCATTACTAGCGGGAGGGTCCATGAGCAGTTCTTC. Amino acid sequence: CASSIITSGRVHEQFF.

This clone was observed a handful of times. The V call is TRBV7-3, the J call TRBJ1-1; no firm D call. This CDR3 is 12 amino acids long. CDR1 SGHTA and CDR2 FQGTGA come from the germline V gene. Trimming removed 5 bases at V and 3 bases at J, with 7 bases between. This CDR3 is CASSRGDTEAFF. Here the CDR3 DNA reads TGTGCCAGCAGCCGAGGAGACACTGAAGCTTTCTTT.

This clone appeared a few times. The chain combines TRBV19 with TRBJ1-3; D unclear. This CDR3 comprises 18 residues. From germline, CDR1 is LNHDA and CDR2 SQIVND (reference sequence). V shed 0 bases and J shed 3 bases, with 18 bases lying between them. The CDR3 DNA reads as TGTGCCAGTAGTATAGACCGGTATCGGCAGGCAAGTGGAAACACCATATATTTT. As protein: CASSIDRYRQASGNTIYF.

The gene calls are TRBV4-1 and TRBJ1-1; D is ambiguous. Looked up from germline, CDR1 is MGHRA and CDR2 is YSYEKL. V was trimmed by 2 bases and J by 10 bases, leaving 17 bases between them. This CDR3 has 14 residues. The CDR3 protein is CASSQPSQERRAFF. CDR3 in DNA: TGCGCCAGCAGCCAACCTTCCCAAGAAAGAAGAGCTTTCTTT.

The rearrangement links TRBV28 to TRBJ2-7; D is unresolved. V was cut by 6 bases and J by 0 bases, with 3 bases left in between. Looked up from germline, CDR1 is MDHEN and CDR2 is SYDVKM. The CDR3 is 11 amino acids. The CDR3 loop reads CASRYSYEQYF. The CDR3 DNA reads TGTGCCAGCAGGTACTCCTACGAGCAGTACTTC.

This clone was recorded a few times. This chain links TRBV25-1 with TRBJ2-1; D not resolved. Trimming stripped 8 bases from V and 9 bases from J, with 11 bases between. The germline V gene encodes CDR1 MGHDK and CDR2 SYGVNS. CDR3 size: 11 residues. CDR3 region: CASEGILEQFF. In nucleotides, the CDR3 is TGTGCCAGCGAAGGGATTCTTGAGCAGTTCTTC.

This clone was counted only a few times. The rearrangement joins TRBV7-9 to TRBJ1-3; D is unresolved. V lost 1 base and J lost 4, with 11 bases in between. In germline, CDR1 is SEHNR, CDR2 FQNEAQ (reference sequence). The CDR3 has 15 residues. CDR3 in amino acids: CASSLDGVAGNTIYF. CDR3 nucleotide sequence: TGTGCCAGCAGCTTAGACGGTGTGGCGGGAAACACCATATATTTT.

The rearrangement uses TRBV2 and TRBJ2-3; D is perhaps TRBD1 (5 bases). The germline V gene has CDR1 SNHLY and CDR2 FYNNEI. This CDR3 contains 12 residues. The CDR3 coding sequence is TGTGCATTCTCCAGGGTACCAGATACGCAGTATTTT. It encodes CAFSRVPDTQYF.

This clone was detected only a few times. Other DNA sequences in this sample translate to the same CDR3. This chain links TRBV9 with TRBJ1-3; D uncertain. The germline V gene encodes CDR1 SGDLS and CDR2 YYNGEE. The CDR3 consists of 12 residues. V shed 2 bases and J shed 7 bases, with 7 bases lying between them. The CDR3 DNA reads TGTGCCAGCAGCGTTGCCGGGAACACCATATATTTT. This sequence encodes CASSVAGNTIYF.

The sample holds a few counts of this clone. This specimen includes other DNA sequences encoding the same CDR3. This chain uses TRBV7-2 with TRBJ2-7; 7 bases are shared with TRBD1. V shed 5 bases, J shed 3 bases, and the junction held 7 bases outside the gene matches. CDR1 and CDR2 from the germline V gene are SGHTA and FQGNSA. This CDR3 spans 14 amino acids. CDR3 sequence: CASSPDRALYEQYF. CDR3 in DNA: TGTGCCAGCAGCCCCGACAGGGCCCTCTACGAGCAGTACTTC. Using reference TRBV7-2 and TRBJ2-7 for the parts outside the CDR3, the full variable domain is GAGVSQSPSNKVTEKGKDVELRCDPISGHTALYWYRQSLGQGLEFLIYFQGNSAPDKSGLPSDRFSAERTGGSVSTLTIQRTQQEDSAVYLCASSPDRALYEQYFGPGTRLTVT.